A single sample is the source of the 17 T cell receptor beta chains below, sequenced in a study of siplizumab effects on memory and regulatory T cells. Clones were read by immunoSEQ multiplex PCR, and TCRdb kept only the in-frame ones, dropping some. The sample lists about 3,400 clones, around half occurring once. For these TCRs, the target antigens are not known. For about 6 days at 37°C, the mixed lymphocyte reaction cells were kept in coculture. Sequenced input: CFSE-low (dividing) CD4+ T cells sorted from an allogeneic mixed lymphocyte reaction. The receptors shown here come from a human donor in good health; the cells came from an allogeneic mixed lymphocyte reaction.

This chain joins TRBV10-2 and TRBJ1-1, with a possible D match to TRBD1 (5 bases). The CDR3 loop spans 11 amino acids. Germline V gene sequence: CDR1 WSHSY, CDR2 SAAADI. Trimming stripped 3 bases from V and 11 bases from J, with 10 bases between. The chain's CDR3 is CASSDGGTAFF. CDR3 coding DNA: TGCGCCAGCAGTGATGGGGGGACGGCTTTCTTT.

This sequence joins TRBV7-3 and TRBJ2-5, with no clear D. CDR3 length: 12 amino acids. The V end was cut by 1 base, the J end by 4 bases, with 4 bases between. Germline V gene lookup returns CDR1 SGHTA and CDR2 FQGTGA. The CDR3 DNA reads TGTGCCAGCAGCTTAATCGGAGAGACCCAGTACTTC. Amino acids: CASSLIGETQYF.

The rearrangement uses TRBV30 and TRBJ1-5; the D gene is possibly TRBD1 (6 bases). The CDR3 extends over 12 amino acids. Germline V gives CDR1 GTSNPN, CDR2 SVGIG (reference sequence). V was clipped by 8 bases and J by 4 bases, with 12 bases between them. CDR3 sequence (DNA): TGTGCCGGAGGGAGGGGGAATCAGCCCCAGCATTTT. It encodes CAGGRGNQPQHF.

The chain uses TRBV11-1 and TRBJ2-7, with 10 nucleotides matching TRBD1. After removal of 5 bases from V and 5 bases from J, the junction contained 6 bases not matched to a gene. This CDR3 contains 14 residues. Germline V gene sequence: CDR1 SGHAT, CDR2 FQDESV (reference sequence). The CDR3 DNA is TGTGCCAGCAGCCGGGACAGGGGATTCCACGAGCAGTACTTC. Encoded protein: CASSRDRGFHEQYF.

This clone has more than one count but fewer than ten. CDR3 loop: CASSPRTGELFF. CDR3 bases: TGTGCCAGCTCACCTCGTACCGGGGAGCTGTTTTTT. V and J are TRBV18 and TRBJ2-2; D is unresolved. The ends were cut back, 3 bases at V and 5 bases at J, with 4 bases in the middle. Germline loops: CDR1 KGHSH, CDR2 LQKENI. The CDR3 length is 12 residues.

This clone was observed a single time. V usage is TRBV18 and J usage is TRBJ2-7; 9 nucleotides match TRBD1. V lost 5 bases, J lost 4 bases, and 3 bases stayed unmatched. CDR1 and CDR2 from the germline V gene are KGHSH and LQKENI. The CDR3 sequence is 13 residues long. The CDR3 sequence: CASSAGTGYEQYF. The CDR3 coding sequence is TGTGCCAGCTCAGCCGGGACAGGGTACGAGCAGTACTTC.

This clone has a handful of counts. This sequence joins TRBV7-2 and TRBJ2-3; D remains ambiguous. Trimming stripped 5 bases from V and 7 bases from J, with 16 bases between. CDR1 SGHTA and CDR2 FQGNSA come from the germline V gene. The CDR3 has 14 amino acids. The CDR3 is CASSPSPGLNTQYF. CDR3 bases: TGTGCCAGCAGCCCGTCACCCGGTCTTAATACGCAGTATTTT.

V usage is TRBV5-8 and J usage is TRBJ2-3, with D perhaps matching TRBD1 (5 bases). This CDR3 is built from 14 residues. Trimming pared 3 bases from V and 1 base from J, leaving 9 bases between. Germline loops: CDR1 SGHTS, CDR2 YDEGEE. CDR3 bases: TGTGCCAGCAGCTCTACAGGAGGCACAGATACGCAGTATTTT. Its translation is CASSSTGGTDTQYF.

The chain combines TRBV10-3 with TRBJ1-1, with 10 bases fitting TRBD1. With 8 bases clipped from V and 3 bases from J, the junction kept 3 bases outside the gene matches. The CDR3 is 13 residues long. Germline lookup yields CDR1 ENHRY and CDR2 SYGVKD. CDR3: CAISGQGDTEAFF. The DNA of the CDR3 is TGTGCCATCTCCGGACAGGGGGACACTGAAGCTTTCTTT.

The V call is TRBV9, the J call TRBJ2-3; 15 bases are a match to TRBD2. Losses at the gene ends were 2 bases for V and 6 bases for J; bases not matched to a gene: 4. In germline, CDR1 is SGDLS, CDR2 YYNGEE. The CDR3 contains 16 residues. CDR3 residues: CASSVGTSGGTDTQYF. CDR3 bases: TGTGCCAGCAGCGTTGGGACTAGCGGGGGGACGGATACGCAGTATTTT.

The chain employs TRBV6-6 and TRBJ2-4; no firm D call. The germline gives CDR1 MNHNY, CDR2 SVGAGI (reference sequence). V lost 2 bases to trimming and J lost 2 bases, with 4 bases between them. This CDR3 has 13 amino acids. The CDR3 sequence is CASSYASKNIQYF. CDR3 coding DNA: TGTGCCAGCAGTTACGCATCCAAAAACATTCAGTACTTC.

V gene TRBV18 combines with J gene TRBJ2-2, with TRBD2 matching over 14 bases. J was trimmed by 1 base and V by 4 bases; bases with no gene match: 2. The CDR3 sequence is 17 residues long. In germline, CDR1 is KGHSH, CDR2 LQKENI. DNA of the CDR3: TGTGCCAGCTCACGGGGACTAGCGGGGGTGAACACCGGGGAGCTGTTTTTT. Protein: CASSRGLAGVNTGELFF.

V is TRBV9 and J is TRBJ1-1, with D perhaps TRBD1 (5 bases). Trimming pared 0 bases from V and 4 bases from J, leaving 13 bases between. Germline V CDR1 and CDR2: SGDLS, YYNGEE. This CDR3 has 15 amino acids. CDR3 sequence (DNA): TGTGCCAGCAGCGTAGTAGGGGTCCCGGGCACTGAAGCTTTCTTT. Translation: CASSVVGVPGTEAFF. Looking up the rest from reference TRBV9 and TRBJ1-1 gives the full variable domain: DSGVTQTPKHLITATGQRVTLRCSPRSGDLSVYWYQQSLDQGLQFLIQYYNGEERAKGNILERFSAQQFPDLHSELNLSSLELGDSALYFCASSVVGVPGTEAFFGQGTRLTVV.

This clone was observed once. The chain carries TRBV6-6 and TRBJ2-2, with 11 nucleotides matching TRBD2. This CDR3 contains 15 residues. CDR1 is MNHNY, CDR2 SVGAGI, per germline (reference sequence). V lost 6 bases to trimming and J lost 3 bases; unmatched junction nucleotides: 3. Written as DNA, the CDR3 is TGTGCCAGCAGAACTAGCGGGGGAGACACCGGGGAGCTGTTTTTT. Protein: CASRTSGGDTGELFF.

This clone was counted between two and nine times. This chain connects TRBV5-1 to TRBJ2-5; 8 nucleotides agree with TRBD1. Trimming cost V 1 base and J 3 bases; bases outside gene matches: 2. This CDR3 has 14 residues. Per germline, CDR1 SGHRS and CDR2 YFSETQ. The CDR3 DNA is TGCGCCAGCAGCTTGACAGGGGGAGAAGAGACCCAGTACTTC. It is translated as CASSLTGGEETQYF. The whole variable domain, remainder taken from reference TRBV5-1 and TRBJ2-5, is KAGVTQTPRYLIKTRGQQVTLSCSPISGHRSVSWYQQTPGQGLQFLFEYFSETQRNKGNFPGRFSGRQFSNSRSEMNVSTLELGDSALYLCASSLTGGEETQYFGPGTRLLVL.

The chain has TRBV11-2 and TRBJ2-2, with 7 bases aligning to TRBD1. V trimming: 1 base; J trimming: 1 base; junction bases outside the gene matches: 3. The CDR3 consists of 16 residues. Per germline, CDR1 SGHAT and CDR2 FQNNGV. Here the CDR3 reads CASSLARTGNTGELFF. CDR3 coding DNA: TGTGCCAGCAGCTTAGCGAGGACAGGGAACACCGGGGAGCTGTTTTTT.

The chain uses TRBV9 and TRBJ2-3; D not certain. The CDR3 sequence is 14 residues long. V was pared by 0 bases and J by 4 bases, with 9 bases between. The germline V gene has CDR1 SGDLS and CDR2 YYNGEE. The CDR3 region has the DNA TGTGCCAGCAGCGTAGTGAGTAGTGCAGATACGCAGTATTTT. This codes for CASSVVSSADTQYF.